In this sample, the clone carrying this T cell receptor (beta chain) turned up a few times. Its antigen is not identified. This CDR3 region has 12 residues. Germline V gene data show CDR1 as SNHLY and CDR2 as FYNNEI. V was cut by 6 bases and J by 6 bases, with 10 bases left in between. Template-switching 5'RACE yielded the TCR cDNA; a universal primer site and UMIs were added in the process. TCRdb analysed the 5' RACE reads with MiXCR anew, one entry per CDR3 protein. Among about 320,000 distinct CDR3 sequences listed, 3.5% to 4.5% were seen once. The data originate from a study of T cells after yellow fever vaccination. Study-wide points: Reappearing after the booster were most of the clones from primary vaccination (roughly 95% CD4, around 90% CD8).

The chain combines TRBV2 with TRBJ2-3; D gene uncertain. Sequencing used PBMCs, obtained 15 days after the yellow fever booster vaccination. The TCR sequence derives from a young man who received the YFV17D yellow fever vaccine. CDR3 bases: TGTGCCAGCAGGGCAGAGGTGGATACGCAGTATTTT. Residues: CASRAEVDTQYF.